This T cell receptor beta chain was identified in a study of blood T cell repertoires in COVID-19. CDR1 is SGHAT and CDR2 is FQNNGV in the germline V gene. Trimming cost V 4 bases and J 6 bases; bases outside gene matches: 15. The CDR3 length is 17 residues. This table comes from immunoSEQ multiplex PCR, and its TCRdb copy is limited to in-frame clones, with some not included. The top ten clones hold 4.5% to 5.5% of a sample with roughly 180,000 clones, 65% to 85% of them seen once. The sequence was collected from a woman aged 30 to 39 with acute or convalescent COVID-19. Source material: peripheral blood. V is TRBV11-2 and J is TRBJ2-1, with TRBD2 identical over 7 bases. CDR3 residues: CASSSVFGGSSRNEQFF. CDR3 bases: TGTGCCAGCAGCTCGGTTTTTGGCGGGAGTAGTCGCAATGAGCAGTTCTTC.